Each of the 26 T cell receptor beta chains below was sequenced from the same sample in a study of blood T cell repertoires in COVID-19. Data came from immunoSEQ multiplex PCR; TCRdb stores just in-frame clones and leaves some out. The sample has about 130,000 clones; roughly 83% are singletons. Sequenced input: peripheral blood. These receptors came from a woman of 80 years or more with acute or convalescent COVID-19.

The J gene is TRBJ1-2, the V gene TRBV9; D not certain. This CDR3 comprises 13 residues. Per the germline V gene, CDR1 is SGDLS and CDR2 is YYNGEE. Between the trimmed V and J ends, which lost 0 bases and 2 bases, there was a span of 5 bases. The CDR3 sequence: CASSVVVNYGYTF. Here the CDR3 DNA reads TGTGCCAGCAGCGTAGTAGTGAACTATGGCTACACCTTC.

J is TRBJ1-1 and V is TRBV5-4; no clear D gene. The CDR3 runs 13 residues. In germline, CDR1 is SGHNT, CDR2 YYREEE (reference sequence). V gave up 2 bases and J gave up 0 bases, with 5 bases separating them. CDR3 in amino acids: CASSFGMNTEAFF. CDR3 nucleotides: TGTGCCAGCAGCTTCGGGATGAACACTGAAGCTTTCTTT.

The V gene is TRBV7-9, the J gene TRBJ2-5, with D unresolved. Germline values: CDR1 SEHNR, CDR2 FQNEAQ (reference sequence). The CDR3 has 15 amino acids. V was cut by 8 bases and J by 7 bases, with 23 bases left in between. In nucleotides, the CDR3 is TGTGCCAGCTGTAAAGAAGACTCGCACTTAGGGACCCAGTACTTC. Translating gives CASCKEDSHLGTQYF.

The rearrangement links TRBV5-1 to TRBJ2-3; 11 nucleotides line up with TRBD2. The CDR3 is made up of 19 amino acids. V dropped 1 base and J dropped 0; count of bases not matched to a gene: 10. The V gene's germline CDR1 is SGHRS and CDR2 YFSETQ. The CDR3 nucleotides read TGCGCCAGCAGCTTGTATGGACTAGCGGGTACCTCTAGCACAGATACGCAGTATTTT. Amino acid sequence: CASSLYGLAGTSSTDTQYF.

V and J are TRBV27 and TRBJ1-4; tentative D call: TRBD1 (5 bases). V was cut by 3 bases and J by 7 bases, with 21 bases left in between. The CDR3 contains 17 residues. Germline CDR1 reads MNHEY; CDR2 reads SMNVEV (reference sequence). Written as DNA, the CDR3 is TGTGCCAGCAGTTTTTCGGGGGGGGGTATTTTCTTTGAAAAACTGTTTTTT. Protein sequence: CASSFSGGGIFFEKLFF.

V and J are TRBV6-2 or TRBV6-3 and TRBJ2-7, with D possibly matching TRBD1 (6 bases). CDR3 size: 14 residues. Germline CDR1 MNHEY, CDR2 SVGEGT. Trimming left V 5 bases short and J 0 bases short, with 11 bases between. This chain's CDR3 is CASSKTGNSYEQYF. CDR3 bases: TGTGCCAGCAGTAAGACAGGCAACTCCTACGAGCAGTACTTC.

The V call is TRBV19, the J call TRBJ1-3, with D tentatively TRBD1 (5 bases). V was clipped by 7 bases and J by 0 bases, with 10 bases between them. The length of the CDR3 is 14 residues. Germline V lookup: CDR1 LNHDA, CDR2 SQIVND (reference sequence). The CDR3 loop is CASILQGSGNTIYF. The CDR3 DNA is TGTGCCAGTATCCTTCAGGGCTCTGGAAACACCATATATTTT.

V is TRBV15 and J is TRBJ2-2; 12 nucleotides match TRBD1. Per germline, CDR1 LNHNV and CDR2 YYDKDF (reference sequence). J was trimmed by 8 bases and V by 9 bases; bases with no gene match: 10. This CDR3 comprises 15 residues. The CDR3 here is CATHPGQGALGELFF. CDR3 nucleotide sequence: TGTGCCACTCACCCGGGACAGGGGGCTTTGGGGGAGCTGTTTTTT.

This clone was seen a handful of times. The chain has TRBV5-1 and TRBJ2-7, with TRBD1 matching 7 bases. Germline-derived CDR1 and CDR2 are SGHRS and YFSETQ. The CDR3 has 15 amino acids. Trimming cost V 0 bases and J 4 bases; bases outside gene matches: 7. CDR3: CASSLGPGQLYEQYF. CDR3 in DNA: TGCGCCAGCAGCTTGGGGCCGGGACAGCTATACGAGCAGTACTTC.

This chain links TRBV7-8 with TRBJ1-6, with D possibly matching TRBD1 (5 bases). This CDR3 comprises 14 residues. V lost 2 bases, J lost 10 bases, and 12 bases lay in between. The germline V gene has CDR1 SGHVS and CDR2 FQNEAQ. As DNA, the CDR3 is TGTGCCAGCAGCTTACTGCAGGGAGGATCACCCCTCCACTTT. Translating gives CASSLLQGGSPLHF.

The V gene is TRBV11-2, the J gene TRBJ2-3, with a possible D match to TRBD1 (6 bases). With 5 bases removed from V and 7 bases from J, the gap between germline ends came to 10 bases. The CDR3 is 12 amino acids. Germline V gives CDR1 SGHAT, CDR2 FQNNGV. CDR3 region: CASSPTGHTQYF. Here the CDR3 DNA reads TGTGCCAGCAGCCCCACAGGGCATACGCAGTATTTT. Full variable domain (outside the CDR3, taken from reference TRBV11-2 and TRBJ2-3): EAGVAQSPRYKIIEKRQSVAFWCNPISGHATLYWYQQILGQGPKLLIQFQNNGVVDDSQLPKDRFSAERLKGVDSTLKIQPAKLEDSAVYLCASSPTGHTQYFGPGTRLTVL.

The chain links TRBV10-2 to TRBJ1-1; no reliable D call. Deletions cut 0 bases from V and 1 base from J, with 6 bases between. The V gene's germline CDR1 is WSHSY and CDR2 SAAADI. The CDR3 loop spans 14 amino acids. CDR3 loop: CASSESVRNTEAFF. CDR3 bases: TGCGCCAGCAGTGAGTCCGTCAGGAACACTGAAGCTTTCTTT.

This clone was seen at least ten times. The chain couples TRBV7-9 to TRBJ2-1, with a weak D call TRBD1 (5 bases). V lost 1 base and J 5 bases, leaving 12 bases between the germline ends. The CDR3 is made up of 15 amino acids. Looked up from germline, CDR1 is SEHNR and CDR2 is FQNEAQ (reference sequence). The CDR3 region has the DNA TGTGCCAGCAGCTTAGGTGGGGCGGTCCACAATGAGCAGTTCTTC. Translating it yields CASSLGGAVHNEQFF.

On this clone: Other DNA sequences in this specimen translate into the identical CDR3. The chain recombines TRBV19 with TRBJ1-4, with unresolved D. CDR1 LNHDA and CDR2 SQIVND come from the germline V gene (reference sequence). Trimming left V 0 bases short and J 3 bases short, with 5 bases between. The length of the CDR3 is 14 residues. DNA of the CDR3: TGTGCCAGTAGTATAGAGGCAGCTAATGAAAAACTGTTTTTT. It is translated as CASSIEAANEKLFF.

The chain is built from TRBV12-3 or TRBV12-4 and TRBJ1-1, with 7 bases that match TRBD1. The CDR3 sequence is 13 residues long. V lost 6 bases and J lost 8; bases outside the gene matches: 9. Here the CDR3 reads CASRKFGTVEAFF. DNA for the CDR3: TGTGCCAGCAGAAAATTCGGGACAGTAGAAGCTTTCTTT.

V usage is TRBV3-1 (or the pseudogene TRBV3-2) and J usage is TRBJ1-5; perhaps TRBD1 as D (6 bases). V lost 5 bases and J lost 0, with 23 bases in between. The CDR3 extends over 19 amino acids. Germline-derived CDR1 and CDR2 are LGHDT and YNNKEL (reference sequence). The DNA for the CDR3 is TGTGCCAGCAGCTTCGGTCCTCCCTTGGGACACTATAGCAATCAGCCCCAGCATTTT. Protein sequence: CASSFGPPLGHYSNQPQHF.

This clone was detected only once. The chain links TRBV5-4 to TRBJ1-4; 7 nucleotides match TRBD1. J gave up 5 bases and V 5 bases, and 12 bases lay outside the gene matches. CDR3 length: 16 residues. Germline loops: CDR1 SGHNT, CDR2 YYREEE (reference sequence). CDR3 protein: CASSYQAGQRNEKLFF. CDR3 sequence (DNA): TGTGCCAGCAGTTACCAGGCGGGACAGCGCAATGAAAAACTGTTTTTT.

This chain uses TRBV5-1 with TRBJ2-5; tentatively, D is TRBD1 (5 bases). Trimming took off 0 bases at V and 2 bases at J, with 11 bases between the two ends. The CDR3 is made up of 15 amino acids. CDR1 is SGHRS and CDR2 is YFSETQ in the germline V gene. The CDR3 reads CASSLDRPPQETQYF. CDR3 DNA sequence: TGCGCCAGCAGCTTGGACAGGCCTCCGCAAGAGACCCAGTACTTC.

The rearrangement uses TRBV19 and TRBJ2-5; D is perhaps TRBD1 (5 bases). V shed 10 bases and J shed 4 bases, with 19 bases lying between them. CDR1 is LNHDA, CDR2 SQIVND, per germline (reference sequence). CDR3 size: 14 residues. CDR3 coding DNA: TGTGCCACCTTGGACACCTCTAAAGGAGAGACCCAGTACTTC. This translates into CATLDTSKGETQYF.

The sample holds a few counts of this clone. The chain uses TRBV18 and TRBJ1-3, with 9 bases lining up with TRBD1. The CDR3 extends over 16 amino acids. Germline lookup yields CDR1 KGHSH and CDR2 LQKENI. V lost 3 bases, J lost 0 bases, and 3 bases stayed unmatched. This CDR3 is CASSPRQGGSGNTIYF. The CDR3 nucleotides read TGTGCCAGCTCACCCCGACAGGGGGGCTCTGGAAACACCATATATTTT.

The chain links TRBV2 to TRBJ1-4; no reliable D call. The CDR3 has 13 residues. V gave up 6 bases and J gave up 4 bases, with 9 bases separating them. Germline CDR1 SNHLY, CDR2 FYNNEI. The CDR3 here is CASRAGYNEKLFF. CDR3 coding DNA: TGTGCCAGCAGGGCAGGATATAATGAAAAACTGTTTTTT.

The V gene is TRBV10-3, the J gene TRBJ2-2, with no clear D. With 4 bases removed from V and 6 bases from J, the gap between germline ends came to 18 bases. The V gene's germline CDR1 is ENHRY and CDR2 SYGVKD. The CDR3 consists of 16 residues. The CDR3 is CAISVSSGRVPGELFF. The CDR3 DNA sequence: TGTGCCATCAGTGTCTCCTCAGGAAGAGTTCCCGGGGAGCTGTTTTTT.

This clone was picked up a small number of times. The J gene is TRBJ1-3, the V gene TRBV30, with D unclear. In germline, CDR1 is GTSNPN, CDR2 SVGIG (reference sequence). Trimming removed 2 bases from V and 7 bases from J, with 9 bases in between. The length of the CDR3 is 12 residues. The CDR3 coding sequence is TGTGCCTGGAGTCTATCACAGAACACCATATATTTT. Translation gives CAWSLSQNTIYF.

This chain links TRBV18 with TRBJ1-6; no firm D call. This CDR3 spans 14 amino acids. V lost 0 bases and J 7 bases, leaving 7 bases between the germline ends. From germline, CDR1 is KGHSH and CDR2 LQKENI. In nucleotides, the CDR3 is TGTGCCAGCTCACCACCAGGGAGGAATTCACCCCTCCACTTT. Protein sequence: CASSPPGRNSPLHF. The variable domain in full, completed from reference TRBV18 and TRBJ1-6, reads NAGVMQNPRHLVRRRGQEARLRCSPMKGHSHVYWYRQLPEEGLKFMVYLQKENIIDESGMPKERFSAEFPKEGPSILRIQQVVRGDSAAYFCASSPPGRNSPLHFGNGTRLTVT.

This chain links TRBV4-1 with TRBJ1-1; TRBD1 agrees at 7 bases. CDR1 is MGHRA, CDR2 YSYEKL, per germline. CDR3 size: 15 residues. Trimming took 0 bases from V and 7 from J; bases not matched to a gene: 8. The CDR3 is CASSQDPGTVGEAFF. The CDR3, as DNA: TGCGCCAGCAGCCAAGATCCGGGGACAGTCGGTGAAGCTTTCTTT.

This chain joins TRBV6-2 or TRBV6-3 and TRBJ2-7; possible D gene TRBD2, 7 bases. V was cut by 2 bases and J by 0 bases, with 11 bases left in between. There are 15 residues in the CDR3. Per germline, CDR1 MNHEY and CDR2 SVGEGT. CDR3 sequence: CASSYGGATSYEQYF. The CDR3 DNA is TGTGCCAGCAGTTACGGGGGGGCGACCTCCTACGAGCAGTACTTC.